Each of the 5 T cell receptor beta chains below was sequenced from the same sample in a study of untreated major depressive disorder. Measured with immunoSEQ multiplex PCR; TCRdb has only the in-frame clones, and not every one. The sample holds fewer than 25,000 clones; more than 75% are singletons and the top ten take approximately 0.82%. The sample taken for sequencing was CD4+ T cells from PBMCs. These TCRs come from a woman aged 25 to 39 in good health.

The rearrangement joins TRBV13 to TRBJ1-2; 7 nucleotides match TRBD1. The CDR3 is 15 amino acids. Trimming cost V 5 bases and J 1 base; bases outside gene matches: 7. Germline values: CDR1 PRHDT, CDR2 FYEKMQ (reference sequence). CDR3 protein: CASSQRGTVNYGYTF. The CDR3 DNA follows: TGTGCCAGCAGCCAACGAGGGACAGTTAACTATGGCTACACCTTC. The entire variable domain, with the rest obtained from reference TRBV13 and TRBJ1-2, is as follows: AAGVIQSPRHLIKEKRETATLKCYPIPRHDTVYWYQQGPGQDPQFLISFYEKMQSDKGSIPDRFSAQQFSDYHSELNMSSLELGDSALYFCASSQRGTVNYGYTFGSGTRLTVV.

J is TRBJ2-5 and V is TRBV4-1; 14 nucleotides match TRBD2. Germline V gene sequence: CDR1 MGHRA, CDR2 YSYEKL. This CDR3 region has 15 residues. Trimming removed 6 bases from V and 1 base from J; junction bases left unmatched: 1. The CDR3 loop is CASRGLAGVQETQYF. The CDR3 bases are TGCGCCAGCAGGGGACTAGCGGGAGTCCAAGAGACCCAGTACTTC.

The chain is built from TRBV19 and TRBJ1-5; D perhaps matches TRBD1 (6 bases). This CDR3 spans 12 amino acids. Looked up from germline, CDR1 is LNHDA and CDR2 is SQIVND (reference sequence). Trimming removed 6 bases at V and 5 bases at J, with 8 bases between. In nucleotides, the CDR3 is TGTGCCAGTAGGGACAGTGATCAGCCCCAGCATTTT. Amino acids: CASRDSDQPQHF. Full variable domain (missing parts from reference TRBV19 and TRBJ1-5): DGGITQSPKYLFRKEGQNVTLSCEQNLNHDAMYWYRQDPGQGLRLIYYSQIVNDFQKGDIAEGYSVSREKKESFPLTVTSAQKNPTAFYLCASRDSDQPQHFGDGTRLSIL.

The chain couples TRBV28 to TRBJ2-3, with TRBD1 matching 9 bases. This CDR3 is built from 19 residues. The V gene end was trimmed by 4 bases and the J gene end by 0 bases; junction bases not matched to a gene: 14. The V gene's germline CDR1 is MDHEN and CDR2 SYDVKM. The CDR3, as DNA: TGTGCCAGCAGTTCCCAGTGGGACAGGGAAGGATCTAGCACAGATACGCAGTATTTT. This sequence encodes CASSSQWDREGSSTDTQYF.

The genes are TRBV19 and TRBJ2-1; 7 nucleotides agree with TRBD1. The germline CDR1 and CDR2 sequences are LNHDA and SQIVND (reference sequence). The junction had 11 bases not matched to a gene; V was cut back by 5 bases and J by 7 bases. There are 15 residues in the CDR3. The CDR3 reads CASSPRGTAHNEQFF. The DNA of the CDR3 is TGTGCCAGTAGTCCCCGAGGGACAGCCCATAATGAGCAGTTCTTC.